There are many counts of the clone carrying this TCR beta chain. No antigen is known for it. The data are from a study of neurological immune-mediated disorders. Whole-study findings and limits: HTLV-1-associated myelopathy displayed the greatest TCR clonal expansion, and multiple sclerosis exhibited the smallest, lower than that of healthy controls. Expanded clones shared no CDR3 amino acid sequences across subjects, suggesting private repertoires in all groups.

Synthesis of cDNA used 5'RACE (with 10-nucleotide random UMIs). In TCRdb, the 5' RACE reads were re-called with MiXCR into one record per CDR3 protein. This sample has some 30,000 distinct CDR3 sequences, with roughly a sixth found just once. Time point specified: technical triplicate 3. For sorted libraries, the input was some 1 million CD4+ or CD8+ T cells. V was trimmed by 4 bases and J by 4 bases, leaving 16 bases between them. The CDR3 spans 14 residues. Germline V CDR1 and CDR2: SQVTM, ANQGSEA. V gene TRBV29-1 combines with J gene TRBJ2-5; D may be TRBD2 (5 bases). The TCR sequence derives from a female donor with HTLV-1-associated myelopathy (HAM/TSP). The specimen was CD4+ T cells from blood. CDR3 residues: CSVVDSTKGETQYF. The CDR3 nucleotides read TGCAGCGTTGTGGACTCAACTAAGGGAGAGACCCAGTACTTC.